These 18 T cell receptor beta chains originate from one sample sequenced in a study of cytomegalovirus exposure and HLA in healthy donors. The PCR had 60 Vbeta and 13 Jbeta primers. The table came from immunoSEQ multiplex PCR; TCRdb's copy has only in-frame clones and leaves some out. The sample lists some 80,000 clones; around 81% were seen once. What was sequenced was PBMCs. The origin of the receptors is a young man in good health and CMV-seropositive.

V and J are TRBV6-5 and TRBJ2-1; 10 bases fit TRBD2. The CDR3 covers 14 residues. Germline V gene lookup returns CDR1 MNHEY and CDR2 SVGAGI. V gave up 3 bases and J gave up 7 bases; unmatched junction bases: 3. The CDR3 spells CASSYTSGENEQFF. The CDR3 bases are TGTGCCAGCAGTTATACTAGCGGGGAGAATGAGCAGTTCTTC.

The chain combines TRBV19 with TRBJ1-1; D unresolved. Trimming took 3 bases from V and 6 from J, leaving 8 bases between them. The CDR3 is 12 amino acids. Germline-derived CDR1 and CDR2 are LNHDA and SQIVND (reference sequence). The CDR3 nucleotides are TGTGCCAGTAGTATGGGAGGACCTGAAGCTTTCTTT. Translation: CASSMGGPEAFF.

V is TRBV27 and J is TRBJ1-1; D might be TRBD1 (5 bases). Germline V gene sequence: CDR1 MNHEY, CDR2 SMNVEV (reference sequence). Deletions cut 8 bases from V and 1 base from J, with 14 bases between. The CDR3 has 14 residues. CDR3 sequence: CASGALGQNTEAFF. The CDR3 DNA reads TGTGCCAGCGGGGCTCTAGGACAGAACACTGAAGCTTTCTTT.

The chain employs TRBV15 and TRBJ2-7, with 11 bases lining up with TRBD1. The CDR3 is 14 residues long. The germline V gene encodes CDR1 LNHNV and CDR2 YYDKDF (reference sequence). V gave up 6 bases and J gave up 2 bases; unmatched junction bases: 3. The CDR3 here is CATSKDRGPYEQYF. The CDR3 DNA reads as TGTGCCACCAGTAAGGACAGGGGGCCCTACGAGCAGTACTTC.

This clone has only one observation. The chain combines TRBV5-1 with TRBJ2-2, with 9 bases lining up with TRBD2. CDR3 length: 15 residues. Losses at the gene ends were 3 bases for V and 1 base for J; bases not matched to a gene: 1. Germline values: CDR1 SGHRS, CDR2 YFSETQ. For the CDR3, the DNA is TGCGCCAGCAGCTCGACTAGCGGGAACACCGGGGAGCTGTTTTTT. Translation gives CASSSTSGNTGELFF.

J is TRBJ2-7 and V is TRBV5-1; 7 bases are shared with TRBD2. This CDR3 has 15 residues. Germline V CDR1 and CDR2: SGHRS, YFSETQ. V lost 4 bases, J lost 0 bases, and 7 bases stayed unmatched. This CDR3 is CASSNSGLSSYEQYF. DNA of the CDR3: TGCGCCAGCAGCAATAGCGGGCTAAGCTCCTACGAGCAGTACTTC.

The rearrangement joins TRBV4-2 to TRBJ2-7; D uncertain. The CDR3 extends over 13 amino acids. Germline lookup yields CDR1 LGHNA and CDR2 YNFKEQ. Trimming took off 0 bases at V and 2 bases at J, with 5 bases between the two ends. Here the CDR3 reads CASSQDKPYEQYF. CDR3 DNA: TGTGCCAGCAGCCAAGATAAGCCCTACGAGCAGTACTTC.

The gene calls are TRBV2 and TRBJ2-2, with TRBD2 matching over 14 bases. The CDR3 consists of 17 residues. Germline CDR1 reads SNHLY; CDR2 reads FYNNEI. V dropped 0 bases and J dropped 7; count of bases not matched to a gene: 4. CDR3: CASSEAGTSGSGGELFF. The DNA of the CDR3 is TGTGCCAGCAGTGAAGCTGGGACTAGCGGGAGTGGCGGGGAGCTGTTTTTT.

The chain employs TRBV2 and TRBJ2-5; D may be TRBD2 (5 bases). The germline V gene encodes CDR1 SNHLY and CDR2 FYNNEI. V was shortened by 0 bases and J by 5 bases, with 13 bases between the two germline ends. The CDR3 totals 15 residues. The CDR3 bases are TGTGCCAGCAGTGAAGCGCTGACTACCGGGGAGACCCAGTACTTC. As protein: CASSEALTTGETQYF.

V is TRBV4-1 and J is TRBJ1-1; TRBD1 is a possible D gene (5 bases). CDR1 and CDR2 from the germline V gene are MGHRA and YSYEKL. The CDR3 loop spans 16 amino acids. V was trimmed by 0 bases and J by 5 bases, leaving 16 bases between them. For the CDR3, the DNA is TGCGCCAGCAGCCAAGAAATTCGGGGGAGAGGTACTGAAGCTTTCTTT. This sequence encodes CASSQEIRGRGTEAFF.

The chain has TRBV27 and TRBJ2-1; possibly TRBD2 for D (5 bases). The CDR3 sequence is 13 residues long. The ends were cut back, 3 bases at V and 4 bases at J, with 7 bases in the middle. Germline V gene data show CDR1 as MNHEY and CDR2 as SMNVEV (reference sequence). This CDR3 is CASSFRGYNEQFF. Here the CDR3 DNA reads TGTGCCAGCAGTTTCCGCGGGTACAATGAGCAGTTCTTC.

The rearrangement joins TRBV19 to TRBJ2-5; no clear D. This CDR3 region has 14 residues. Trimming removed 7 bases at V and 3 bases at J, with 15 bases between. The germline V gene encodes CDR1 LNHDA and CDR2 SQIVND (reference sequence). CDR3 bases: TGTGCCAGTAATGCCCTAGGTTATGAAGAGACCCAGTACTTC. Its translation: CASNALGYEETQYF.

V is TRBV5-1 and J is TRBJ1-1; TRBD1 is a possible D gene (5 bases). Germline assignment: CDR1 SGHRS and CDR2 YFSETQ. V shed 3 bases and J shed 8 bases, with 14 bases lying between them. The CDR3 sequence is 13 residues long. The CDR3 DNA sequence: TGCGCCAGCAGCTGGGGCGCGGAAGCAGAAGCTTTCTTT. Protein sequence: CASSWGAEAEAFF.

The chain is built from TRBV7-3 and TRBJ2-1; unclear D gene. V dropped 4 bases and J dropped 7 bases, with 11 bases sitting between them. The CDR3 is made up of 13 amino acids. Per the germline V gene, CDR1 is SGHTA and CDR2 is FQGTGA. Here the CDR3 reads CASSYTSSNEQFF. The CDR3 coding sequence is TGTGCCAGCAGCTATACTTCCTCGAATGAGCAGTTCTTC.

This chain links TRBV14 with TRBJ1-2; possibly TRBD1 for D (5 bases). This CDR3 is 15 amino acids long. Germline V CDR1 and CDR2: SGHDN, FVKESK. With 2 bases removed from V and 7 bases from J, the gap between germline ends came to 17 bases. CDR3 DNA sequence: TGTGCCAGCAGCCAACATACAGGCGTTAGAGCTGGCTACACCTTC. Amino acids: CASSQHTGVRAGYTF.

This sequence joins TRBV29-1 and TRBJ1-1; D unresolved. Trimming left V 6 bases short and J 0 bases short, with 11 bases between. The germline CDR1 and CDR2 sequences are SQVTM and ANQGSEA. This CDR3 is 13 amino acids long. CDR3 sequence: CSVGGVLNTEAFF. The CDR3 coding sequence is TGCAGCGTCGGCGGTGTATTGAACACTGAAGCTTTCTTT.

This chain connects TRBV28 to TRBJ1-1; D is undetermined. Germline V gene lookup returns CDR1 MDHEN and CDR2 SYDVKM. Deletions cut 4 bases from V and 0 bases from J, with 6 bases between. The CDR3 runs 13 residues. CDR3 DNA sequence: TGTGCCAGCAGTTCACAAATGAACACTGAAGCTTTCTTT. Protein: CASSSQMNTEAFF.

This clone was seen a single time. The chain is built from TRBV6-5 and TRBJ2-2; no firm D call. The germline V gene has CDR1 MNHEY and CDR2 SVGAGI. Trimming pared 2 bases from V and 7 bases from J, leaving 8 bases between. The CDR3 is 13 residues long. The CDR3 DNA reads TGTGCCAGCAGTTACAAAAAACTCGGGGAGCTGTTTTTT. This translates into CASSYKKLGELFF.